The present T cell receptor beta chain was sequenced within a study of blood T cell repertoires in COVID-19. As for the study in general: Collection of acute and convalescent COVID-19 samples took place in the United States, Italy and Spain. From T cells, B-cell-depleted T cells, or PBMCs came the material, which was cDNA or gDNA.

The table came from immunoSEQ multiplex PCR; TCRdb's copy has only in-frame clones and leaves some out. The sample yields roughly 250,000 clones, about 89% seen once. V lost 5 bases and J 3 bases, leaving 10 bases between the germline ends. The length of the CDR3 is 13 residues. Germline V gene data show CDR1 as SEHNR and CDR2 as FQNEAQ (reference sequence). Those who participated ranged in age from about 18 to 89 years and resided in about 24 US areas. All recovered Cohort 3 donors got two negative PCRs, got clearance, or saw symptom resolution. The chain has TRBV7-9 and TRBJ1-1; no reliable D call. Sequenced input: PBMCs or T cells enriched from blood (not recorded which). This receptor was obtained from a man aged 35-49 years who had recovered from COVID-19. The CDR3 reads CASSPPGYTEAFF. Here the CDR3 DNA reads TGTGCCAGCAGCCCCCCGGGGTACACTGAAGCTTTCTTT.